This TCR beta chain emerged from a study of immune evolution from preneoplasia to lung adenocarcinoma. Broader study findings: Top clone share appeared to fall from AAH through AIS, MIA, adenocarcinoma. Normal lung had highest clonality; later lesions appeared denser, more diverse.

Histologic diagnosis was independently verified by two lung pathologists. The CDR3 spans 14 residues. V lost 4 bases and J lost 3; bases outside the gene matches: 4. The germline gives CDR1 KGHSH, CDR2 LQKENI. Comment on this clone: Its antigen is not known.

Sequenced by immunoSEQ multiplex PCR; TCRdb stores in-frame clones only, minus some. The sample lists some 15,000 clones; 80% were seen once. The sequencing input was FFPE minimally invasive lung adenocarcinoma tissue. This rearrangement joins TRBV18 to TRBJ2-7, with 9 bases fitting TRBD2. The source of this sequence is a person aged 70 to 85 with lung adenocarcinoma. The DNA of the CDR3 is TGTGCCAGCTCACTAGCGGGAGACGTCTACGAGCAGTACTTC. The encoded protein is CASSLAGDVYEQYF.